A selection of T cell receptor beta chains follows, all from one sample in a study of response to subunit inactivated influenza vaccine. TCRdb recomputed calls from the RT-PCR reads with MiXCR, one row per CDR3 protein. The sample lists 650,000 to 800,000 distinct CDR3 sequences, approximately 15% occurring once. Material: PBMCs from blood, obtained 14 days before vaccination. The receptors derive from a man aged 50 or older who received an inactivated influenza vaccine. Both conserved end residues are trimmed from each CDR3. The order of the fields is V gene, CDR3 length, J gene, CDR3 protein.

v_call: TRBV4-2
cdr3_length: 12
j_call: TRBJ1-1
cdr3_aa: ASSQAYMNTEAF

v_call: TRBV20-1
cdr3_length: 11
j_call: TRBJ2-1
cdr3_aa: SGIAGGYNEQF

v_call: TRBV30
cdr3_length: 12
j_call: TRBJ2-4
cdr3_aa: AWSPKGGGNIQY

v_call: TRBV28
cdr3_length: 14
j_call: TRBJ1-6
cdr3_aa: ASSYGGLLGNSPLH

v_call: TRBV7-2
cdr3_length: 12
j_call: TRBJ2-5
cdr3_aa: ASSLVVGLETQY

v_call: TRBV14
cdr3_length: 9
j_call: TRBJ1-2
cdr3_aa: ASSRGLGYT

v_call: TRBV6-6
cdr3_length: 11
j_call: TRBJ2-1
cdr3_aa: ASSLSTWNEQF

v_call: TRBV3-1
cdr3_length: 14
j_call: TRBJ2-2
cdr3_aa: ASSQVRTPGTGELF

v_call: TRBV13
cdr3_length: 16
j_call: TRBJ2-1
cdr3_aa: ASSTGLAGGWYYNEQF

v_call: TRBV11-2
cdr3_length: 13
j_call: TRBJ2-7
cdr3_aa: ASSWGQGGTYEQY

v_call: TRBV6-1
cdr3_length: 13
j_call: TRBJ2-1
cdr3_aa: ASSPRGRAGDEQF

v_call: TRBV18
cdr3_length: 14
j_call: TRBJ2-5
cdr3_aa: ASSPPSKGYQETQY

v_call: TRBV11-1
cdr3_length: 17
j_call: TRBJ2-2
cdr3_aa: ASSGSGSLPPLGTGELF

v_call: TRBV10-3
cdr3_length: 13
j_call: TRBJ1-2
cdr3_aa: AITSTGGLANGYT

v_call: TRBV5-1
cdr3_length: 12
j_call: TRBJ2-5
cdr3_aa: ASSFRLAEETQY

v_call: TRBV28
cdr3_length: 14
j_call: TRBJ1-2
cdr3_aa: ASSRGQGTGTYGYT

v_call: TRBV3-1
cdr3_length: 12
j_call: TRBJ2-5
cdr3_aa: ASSQDPVQETQY

v_call: TRBV2
cdr3_length: 11
j_call: TRBJ2-7
cdr3_aa: ASRGTRPYEQY

v_call: TRBV7-6
cdr3_length: 16
j_call: TRBJ2-6
cdr3_aa: ASSLTTGAPSGANVLT

v_call: TRBV4-2
cdr3_length: 13
j_call: TRBJ2-7
cdr3_aa: ASSQDVGLVYEQY

v_call: TRBV4-3
cdr3_length: 13
j_call: TRBJ2-2
cdr3_aa: ASSQEGARAGELF

v_call: TRBV6-2/TRBV6-3
cdr3_length: 13
j_call: TRBJ2-1
cdr3_aa: ASSYDRVVYNEQF

v_call: TRBV28
cdr3_length: 12
j_call: TRBJ2-2
cdr3_aa: ASSISWGAGELF

v_call: TRBV10-1
cdr3_length: 10
j_call: TRBJ2-1
cdr3_aa: ASSESAQGQF

v_call: TRBV6-1
cdr3_length: 12
j_call: TRBJ1-2
cdr3_aa: ASSARELIYGYT

v_call: TRBV14
cdr3_length: 11
j_call: TRBJ1-6
cdr3_aa: ASSHRQGSPLH

v_call: TRBV20-1
cdr3_length: 13
j_call: TRBJ2-6
cdr3_aa: SATGSVYGANVLT

v_call: TRBV20-1
cdr3_length: 12
j_call: TRBJ2-5
cdr3_aa: SASVLQQGETQY